This T cell receptor beta chain was sequenced for a study of identical twins. Details on this clonotype: Its antigen remains unidentified. The junction does not match germline at one end; this may be a read error.

CDR1 and CDR2 (germline): SGHKS, YYEKEE (reference sequence). The CDR3 extends over 17 amino acids. Only healthy Caucasians were included as donors. Study-level points and caveats: Insertions ran lower in abundant cord blood beta clonotypes, though not in memory repertoires.

A template switching step contributed a universal primer site, while unique molecular identifiers were present in the cDNA. TCRdb re-analysed the 5' RACE reads in MiXCR, keeping a single row per CDR3 protein. The table records just over 500,000 distinct CDR3 sequences, 20% to 25% of them present only once. Another study also made use of these data, one on T cells expressing NK-cell markers. That paper notes: Among several donors, these clonotypes also ranked first in the CD3+CD56-NKG2C+ fraction.

Sequences were obtained from CD4+ T cells sorted from blood. The receptor was derived from a young woman in good health. The genes are TRBV5-5 and TRBJ2-1, with 13 bases matching TRBD2. CDR3 protein: CASGFGRTSGRGDEQFF. The CDR3, as DNA: TGTGCCAGCGGCTTCGGGCGGACTAGCGGGAGAGGCGATGAGCAGTTCTTC.